This TCR beta chain was documented in a study of cytomegalovirus exposure and HLA in healthy donors. Findings of the study overall: Overall, approximately 150 TCR beta chains were annotated as cytomegalovirus-associated. The finding came from a later analysis; first-cohort TCR clusters tended to co-occur in the roughly 110 validation repertoires.

The table came from immunoSEQ multiplex PCR; TCRdb's copy has only in-frame clones and leaves some out. The sample gives under 250,000 clones, about 83% of which show up once; 2.6% is in the top ten. With regard to this clone: Its antigen is unknown.

The CDR3 has 15 amino acids. V lost 5 bases to trimming and J lost 0 bases; unmatched junction nucleotides: 4. Looked up from germline, CDR1 is MDHEN and CDR2 is SYDVKM. The chain has TRBV28 and TRBJ2-7; 10 nucleotides agree with TRBD1. This receptor was identified in a man aged 18 to 35 in good health and CMV-seronegative. Sequencing used PBMCs. The CDR3 region has the DNA TGTGCCAGCAGTCCGAGGACAGGGGGCTCCTACGAGCAGTACTTC. It translates to CASSPRTGGSYEQYF.